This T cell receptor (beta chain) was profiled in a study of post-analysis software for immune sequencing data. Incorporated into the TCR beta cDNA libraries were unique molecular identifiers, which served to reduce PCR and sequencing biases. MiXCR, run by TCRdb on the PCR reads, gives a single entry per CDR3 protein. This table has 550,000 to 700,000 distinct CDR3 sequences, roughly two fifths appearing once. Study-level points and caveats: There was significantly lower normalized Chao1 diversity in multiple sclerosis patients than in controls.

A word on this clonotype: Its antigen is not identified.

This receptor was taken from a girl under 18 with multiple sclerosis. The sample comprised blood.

The CDR3 here is CSVAPGLETQYF. The CDR3 coding sequence is TGCAGCGTTGCTCCAGGGTTGGAGACCCAGTACTTC. This chain links TRBV29-1 with TRBJ2-7; D is possibly TRBD1 (5 bases). The closer fit of TRBJ2-5 to the DNA end suggests the J call may be wrong. The germline V gene has CDR1 SQVTM and CDR2 ANQGSEA. This CDR3 spans 12 amino acids.